These 11 T cell receptor beta chains came from one sample sequenced in a study of blood T cell repertoires in COVID-19. The table came from immunoSEQ multiplex PCR; TCRdb's copy has only in-frame clones and leaves some out. The sample has a few hundred thousand clones; about 80% are singletons. Sequencing input: peripheral blood. These receptors all come from a man between 25 and 39 years old who had recovered from COVID-19.

This clone was detected a few times. The chain combines TRBV6-2 or TRBV6-3 with TRBJ2-3; the D is unclear. The CDR3 is made up of 13 amino acids. The germline CDR1 and CDR2 sequences are MNHEY and SVGEGT. Trimming removed 3 bases from V and 5 bases from J, with 9 bases in between. Written as DNA, the CDR3 is TGTGCCAGCAGTTATGGTTCGGGAGATACGCAGTATTTT. Its translation is CASSYGSGDTQYF.

This clone was observed once. The J gene is TRBJ2-1, the V gene TRBV9; 9 bases agree with TRBD1. Unmatched junction bases numbered 2, after V lost 0 bases and J lost 4 bases. Per the germline V gene, CDR1 is SGDLS and CDR2 is YYNGEE. This CDR3 region has 15 residues. For the CDR3, the DNA is TGTGCCAGCAGCGTAGCAGGACAGGGGTACAATGAGCAGTTCTTC. Encoded protein: CASSVAGQGYNEQFF.

The rearrangement uses TRBV27 and TRBJ2-3, with TRBD2 matching 15 bases. Germline loops: CDR1 MNHEY, CDR2 SMNVEV (reference sequence). The trim removed 3 bases at V and 1 base at J, leaving 8 bases unmatched. The CDR3 totals 19 residues. The CDR3 nucleotides are TGTGCCAGCAGTTTTGTGGGACTAGCGGGGGGAGGTGGCACAGATACGCAGTATTTT. Translation: CASSFVGLAGGGGTDTQYF.

This chain connects TRBV5-8 to TRBJ1-4; D may be TRBD1 (5 bases). The CDR3 length is 15 residues. Germline-derived CDR1 and CDR2 are SGHTS and YDEGEE. Trimming left V 4 bases short and J 3 bases short, with 13 bases between. In DNA form, the CDR3 reads TGTGCCAGCAGCCCCCGACAGTTAGCTAATGAAAAACTGTTTTTT. This sequence encodes CASSPRQLANEKLFF.

This chain uses TRBV2 with TRBJ2-7, with 9 bases lining up with TRBD2. Trimming cost V 10 bases and J 2 bases; bases outside gene matches: 9. The germline V gene has CDR1 SNHLY and CDR2 FYNNEI. This CDR3 spans 14 amino acids. The CDR3 spells CATVRAGGPYEQYF. CDR3 bases: TGTGCCACCGTTCGGGCGGGGGGGCCCTACGAGCAGTACTTC.

The V call is TRBV28, the J call TRBJ2-3, with no clear D. The V and J ends lost 2 bases and 6 bases respectively, with 6 bases between them. This CDR3 is built from 12 residues. Germline lookup yields CDR1 MDHEN and CDR2 SYDVKM. The CDR3 loop reads CASSLISDTQYF. In DNA, the CDR3 is TGTGCCAGCAGTTTAATCTCGGATACGCAGTATTTT.

The CDR3 spells CATNLESEGEQFF. CDR3 sequence (DNA): TGTGCCACCAATCTTGAATCGGAGGGTGAGCAGTTCTTC. The chain is built from TRBV24-1 and TRBJ2-1; D perhaps matches TRBD2 (6 bases). V was trimmed by 8 bases and J by 9 bases, leaving 16 bases between them. The CDR3 spans 13 residues. Germline V gene data show CDR1 as KGHDR and CDR2 as SFDVKD.

This chain joins TRBV6-5 and TRBJ1-2; D not certain. This CDR3 contains 13 residues. Looked up from germline, CDR1 is MNHEY and CDR2 is SVGAGI. V dropped 2 bases and J dropped 2 bases, with 6 bases sitting between them. This chain's CDR3 is CASSYDGNYGYTF. The CDR3 bases are TGTGCCAGCAGTTACGACGGGAACTATGGCTACACCTTC.

The chain couples TRBV18 to TRBJ2-3; a weak D match, TRBD1 (5 bases). The CDR3 covers 14 residues. V lost 2 bases, J lost 4 bases, and 10 bases lay in between. Germline CDR1 and CDR2: KGHSH and LQKENI. As DNA, the CDR3 is TGTGCCAGCTCACCAATTCAGGGTGCAGATACGCAGTATTTT. Amino acid sequence: CASSPIQGADTQYF. The full variable domain, its missing parts supplied by reference TRBV18 and TRBJ2-3, is NAGVMQNPRHLVRRRGQEARLRCSPMKGHSHVYWYRQLPEEGLKFMVYLQKENIIDESGMPKERFSAEFPKEGPSILRIQQVVRGDSAAYFCASSPIQGADTQYFGPGTRLTVL.

The chain has TRBV28 and TRBJ1-5; weak D call: TRBD1 (5 bases). This CDR3 has 15 residues. CDR1 is MDHEN, CDR2 SYDVKM, per germline. Deletions cut 2 bases from V and 5 bases from J, with 13 bases between. The CDR3 here is CASSLPQGVYQPQHF. As DNA, the CDR3 is TGTGCCAGCAGTTTACCCCAGGGTGTTTATCAGCCCCAGCATTTT.

The chain links TRBV5-5 to TRBJ2-7; D not certain. The CDR3 is 11 amino acids. Germline CDR1 SGHKS, CDR2 YYEKEE (reference sequence). V lost 4 bases to trimming and J lost 0 bases, with 2 bases between them. CDR3 loop: CASSHSYEQYF. The CDR3 DNA sequence: TGTGCCAGCAGCCACTCCTACGAGCAGTACTTC.